This T cell receptor (beta chain) was identified in a study of multiple sclerosis patients with progressive multifocal leukoencephalopathy. The CDR3 extends over 15 amino acids. V was shortened by 6 bases and J by 7 bases, with 22 bases between the two germline ends. From germline, CDR1 is LNHDA and CDR2 SQIVND (reference sequence). Every PCR reaction included synthetic inline CDR3 controls for all V-J pairings. The protocol was immunoSEQ multiplex PCR, while the TCRdb copy is restricted to in-frame clones and leaves out a portion. The table includes 25,000 to 35,000 clones, roughly 89% detected once. Time point meaning: 5 to 6 months of natalizumab therapy.

The sequence was obtained from a human donor with multiple sclerosis. Sequenced here: PBMCs, sampled from a patient treated with natalizumab. The rearrangement uses TRBV19 and TRBJ2-7; D assignment may be TRBD1 or TRBD2 (5 bases each). This CDR3 reads CASSRIPGTPQEQYF. CDR3 nucleotide sequence: TGTGCCAGTAGCCGCATTCCGGGGACGCCGCAAGAGCAGTACTTC.